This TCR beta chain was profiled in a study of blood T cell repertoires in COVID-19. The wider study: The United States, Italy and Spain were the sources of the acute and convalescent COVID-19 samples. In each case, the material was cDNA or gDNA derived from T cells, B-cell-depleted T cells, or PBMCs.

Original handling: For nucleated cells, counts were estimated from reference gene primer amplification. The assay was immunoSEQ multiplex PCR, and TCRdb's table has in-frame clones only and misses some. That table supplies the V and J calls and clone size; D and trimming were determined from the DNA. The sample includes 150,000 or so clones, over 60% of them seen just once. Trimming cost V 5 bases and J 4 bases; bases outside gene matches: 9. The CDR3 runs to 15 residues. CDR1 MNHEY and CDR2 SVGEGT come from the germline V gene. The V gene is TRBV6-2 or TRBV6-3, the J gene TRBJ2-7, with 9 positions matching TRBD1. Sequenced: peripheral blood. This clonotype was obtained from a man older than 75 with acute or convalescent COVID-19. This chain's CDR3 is CASSPPGQGRYEQYF. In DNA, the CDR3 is TGTGCCAGCAGTCCCCCGGGACAGGGAAGATACGAGCAGTACTTC.